This T cell receptor beta chain is from a study of PD-1 blockade in classical Hodgkin lymphoma. Broader study findings: Repertoire differences lack defined causes, possibly disease activity or prior therapy.

Profiled with immunoSEQ multiplex PCR; TCRdb holds only in-frame clones, not every one. The top ten clones hold around 20% of a sample with about 24,000 clones, 81% of them seen once. Note on this clone: Antigen: not known.

Autologous stem cell transplantation was followed by relapse in every patient, and brentuximab vedotin exposure varied. The source of this sequence is a human donor with classical Hodgkin lymphoma. This sample comprised peripheral blood mononuclear cells (PBMCs), obtained before the second cycle of nivolumab.

CDR3: CASSPDREAEQYF. The CDR3 bases are TGTGCCAGCAGCCCCGACAGAGAGGCCGAGCAGTACTTC. The rearrangement joins TRBV6-5 to TRBJ2-7; TRBD1 might be the D (5 bases). CDR3 length: 13 amino acids. Germline V gives CDR1 MNHEY, CDR2 SVGAGI. V gave up 6 bases and J gave up 6 bases, with 15 bases separating them.